This T cell receptor beta chain was recorded in a study of blood T cells in healthy people across ages. Overall study findings and caveats: Among long-lived donors, naive CD4+ cells were more numerous and diversity higher than in aged donors. Estimates of diversity drawn from one million T cells were considered underestimates.

This clonotype was seen at least ten times. Its antigen is unidentified. Germline CDR1 reads MNHEY; CDR2 reads SVGAGI. Trimming shortened V by 0 bases and J by 8 bases, and 17 bases separated the two germline ends. The CDR3 contains 16 residues. Together with a sample-barcoded 5' primer, a J-beta primer mix was included in a second PCR lasting roughly 6 to 12 cycles. TCRdb recomputed calls from the 5' RACE reads with MiXCR, one row per CDR3 protein. The sample has 1,300,000 or so distinct CDR3 sequences; 59% are singletons. Individuals who donated were healthy Caucasians from Russia aged roughly 6 to 90. Collection of about 9.4 milliliters of peripheral blood was performed for each donor.

The specimen sequenced was blood. The V gene is TRBV6-5, the J gene TRBJ2-1; D gene ambiguous. The receptor's source is a man aged 18 to 29 in good health. DNA for the CDR3: TGTGCCAGCAGTTACTCGGTCGGAGACTCTAACGATGAGCAGTTCTTC. Its translation is CASSYSVGDSNDEQFF.